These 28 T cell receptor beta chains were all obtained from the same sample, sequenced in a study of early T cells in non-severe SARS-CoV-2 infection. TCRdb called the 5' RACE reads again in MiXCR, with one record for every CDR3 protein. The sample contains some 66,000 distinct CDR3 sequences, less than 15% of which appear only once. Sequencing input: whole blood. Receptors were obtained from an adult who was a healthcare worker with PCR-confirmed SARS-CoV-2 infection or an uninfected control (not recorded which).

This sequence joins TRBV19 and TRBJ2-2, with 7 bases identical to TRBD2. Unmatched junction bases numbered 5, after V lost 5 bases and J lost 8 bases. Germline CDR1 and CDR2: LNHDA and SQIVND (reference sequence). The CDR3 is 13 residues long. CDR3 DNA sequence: TGTGCCAGTAGTGTCCAGCGGGGTGGGGAGCTGTTTTTT. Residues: CASSVQRGGELFF.

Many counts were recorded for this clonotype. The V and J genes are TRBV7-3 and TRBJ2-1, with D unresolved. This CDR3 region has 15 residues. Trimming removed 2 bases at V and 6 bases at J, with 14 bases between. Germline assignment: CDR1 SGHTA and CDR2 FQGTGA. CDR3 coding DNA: TGTGCCAGCAGCTTAGGGCCCCAACCCAGCAATGAGCAGTTCTTC. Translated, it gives CASSLGPQPSNEQFF.

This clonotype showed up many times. This CDR3 is CASSLSPAEAFF. In DNA, the CDR3 is TGTGCCAGCAGCTTATCACCGGCGGAAGCTTTCTTT. This rearrangement joins TRBV7-6 to TRBJ1-1; no reliable D call. Germline lookup yields CDR1 SGHVS and CDR2 FNYEAQ. V lost 2 bases, J lost 8 bases, and 9 bases lay in between. This CDR3 is built from 12 residues.

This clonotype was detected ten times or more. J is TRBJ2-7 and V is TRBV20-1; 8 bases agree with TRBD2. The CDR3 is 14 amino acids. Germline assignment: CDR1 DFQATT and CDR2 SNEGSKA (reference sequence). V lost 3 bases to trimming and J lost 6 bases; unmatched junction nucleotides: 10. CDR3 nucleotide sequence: TGCAGTGCTAGGGGCGGCGTGGCGGGAGGCGAGCAGTACTTC. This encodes CSARGGVAGGEQYF.

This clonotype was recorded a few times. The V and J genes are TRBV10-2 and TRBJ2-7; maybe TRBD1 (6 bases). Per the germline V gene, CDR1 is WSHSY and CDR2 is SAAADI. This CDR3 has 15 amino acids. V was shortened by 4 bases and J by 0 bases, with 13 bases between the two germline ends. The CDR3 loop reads CASSGTDLSSYEQYF. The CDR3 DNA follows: TGCGCCAGCAGTGGGACAGATCTAAGCTCCTACGAGCAGTACTTC.

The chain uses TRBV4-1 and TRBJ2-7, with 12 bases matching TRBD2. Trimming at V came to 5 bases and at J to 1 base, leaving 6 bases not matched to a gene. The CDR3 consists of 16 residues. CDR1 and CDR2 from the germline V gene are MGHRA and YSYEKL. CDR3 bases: TGCGCCAGCAGCGCAAAAGGACTAGCGGGATCCTACGAGCAGTACTTC. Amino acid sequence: CASSAKGLAGSYEQYF.

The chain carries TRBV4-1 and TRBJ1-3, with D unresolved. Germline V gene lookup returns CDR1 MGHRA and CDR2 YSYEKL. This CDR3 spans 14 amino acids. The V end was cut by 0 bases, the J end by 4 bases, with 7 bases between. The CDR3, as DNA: TGCGCCAGCAGCCAAGAAGGTTACGGAAACACCATATATTTT. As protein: CASSQEGYGNTIYF.

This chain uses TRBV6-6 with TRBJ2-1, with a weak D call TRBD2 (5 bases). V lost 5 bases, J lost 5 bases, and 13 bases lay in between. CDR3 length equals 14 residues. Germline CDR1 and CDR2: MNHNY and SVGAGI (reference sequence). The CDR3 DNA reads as TGTGCCAGCAGTGACACTAGTCCCCACAATGAGCAGTTCTTC. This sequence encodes CASSDTSPHNEQFF.

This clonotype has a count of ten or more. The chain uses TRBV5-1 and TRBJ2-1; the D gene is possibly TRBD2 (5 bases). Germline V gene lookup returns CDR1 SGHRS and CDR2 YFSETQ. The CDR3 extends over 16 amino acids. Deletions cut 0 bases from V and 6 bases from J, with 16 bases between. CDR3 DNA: TGCGCCAGCAGCTTGGCCGCAGGCTCCGGAGGCAATGAGCAGTTCTTC. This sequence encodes CASSLAAGSGGNEQFF.

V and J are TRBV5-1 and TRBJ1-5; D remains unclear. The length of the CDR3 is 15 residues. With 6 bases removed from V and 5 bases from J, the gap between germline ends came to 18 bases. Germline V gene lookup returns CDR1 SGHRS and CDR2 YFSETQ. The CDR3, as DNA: TGCGCCAGCAAATCAGACCCGGGGAGTGATCAGCCCCAGCATTTT. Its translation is CASKSDPGSDQPQHF.

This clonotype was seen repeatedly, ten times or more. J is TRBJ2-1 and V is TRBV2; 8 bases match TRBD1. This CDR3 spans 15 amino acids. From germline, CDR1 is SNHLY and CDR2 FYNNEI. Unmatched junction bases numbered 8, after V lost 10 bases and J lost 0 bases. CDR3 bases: TGTGCCACCCTCAGGGGGCTCGGCTCCTACAATGAGCAGTTCTTC. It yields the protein CATLRGLGSYNEQFF.

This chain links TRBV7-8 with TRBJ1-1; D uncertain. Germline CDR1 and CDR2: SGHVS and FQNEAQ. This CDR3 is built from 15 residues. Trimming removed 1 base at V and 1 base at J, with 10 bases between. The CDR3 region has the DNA TGTGCCAGCAGCTTAGGTAGGTCTTCGAACACTGAAGCTTTCTTT. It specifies CASSLGRSSNTEAFF.

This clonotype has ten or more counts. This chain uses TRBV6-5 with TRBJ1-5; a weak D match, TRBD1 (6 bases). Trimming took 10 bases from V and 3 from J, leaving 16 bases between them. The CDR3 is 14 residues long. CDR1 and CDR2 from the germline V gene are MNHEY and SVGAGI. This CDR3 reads CATARDTFNQPQHF. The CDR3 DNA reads TGTGCCACAGCTCGGGACACTTTCAATCAGCCCCAGCATTTT.

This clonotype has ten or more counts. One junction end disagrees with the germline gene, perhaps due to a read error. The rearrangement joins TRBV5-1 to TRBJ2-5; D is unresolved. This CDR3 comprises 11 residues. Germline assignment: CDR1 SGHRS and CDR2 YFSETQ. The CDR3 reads CASSLQETQYF. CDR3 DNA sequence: TGTGCCAGCAGCCTCCAAGAGACCCAGTACTTC.

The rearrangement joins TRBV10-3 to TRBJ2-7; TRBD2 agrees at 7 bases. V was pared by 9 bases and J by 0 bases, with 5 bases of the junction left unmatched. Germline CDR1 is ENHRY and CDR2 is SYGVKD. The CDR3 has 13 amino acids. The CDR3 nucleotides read TGTGCCATGGGGGGAGGGAGCTCCTACGAGCAGTACTTC. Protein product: CAMGGGSSYEQYF.

The CDR3 loop is CASSFSRGYTF. The CDR3 bases are TGTGCCAGCAGTTTTTCGCGCGGCTACACCTTC. This chain connects TRBV12-3 or TRBV12-4 to TRBJ1-2; D is undetermined. The germline V and J ends were trimmed by 3 bases and 8 bases, with 7 bases remaining between them. The CDR3 length is 11 residues.

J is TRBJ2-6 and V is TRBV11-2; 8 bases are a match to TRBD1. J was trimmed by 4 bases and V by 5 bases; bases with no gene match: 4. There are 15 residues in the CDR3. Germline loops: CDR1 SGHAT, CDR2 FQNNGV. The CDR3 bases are TGTGCCAGCAGCCAGACAGGGGCGGGGGCCAACGTCCTGACTTTC. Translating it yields CASSQTGAGANVLTF.

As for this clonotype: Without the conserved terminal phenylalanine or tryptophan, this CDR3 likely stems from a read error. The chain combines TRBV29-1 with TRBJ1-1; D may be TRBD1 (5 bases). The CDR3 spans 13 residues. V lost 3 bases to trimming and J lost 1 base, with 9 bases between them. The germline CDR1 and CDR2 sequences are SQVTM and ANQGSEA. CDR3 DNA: TGCAGCGTTGACCGGGGGACGAACACTGAAGCTTTCTAT. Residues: CSVDRGTNTEAFY.

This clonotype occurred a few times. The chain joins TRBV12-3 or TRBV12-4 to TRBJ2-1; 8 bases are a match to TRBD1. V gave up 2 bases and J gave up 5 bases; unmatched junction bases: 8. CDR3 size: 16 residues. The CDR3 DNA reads TGTGCCAGCAGTTTACCCTCAGGGGGCGCTCACAATGAGCAGTTCTTC. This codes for CASSLPSGGAHNEQFF.

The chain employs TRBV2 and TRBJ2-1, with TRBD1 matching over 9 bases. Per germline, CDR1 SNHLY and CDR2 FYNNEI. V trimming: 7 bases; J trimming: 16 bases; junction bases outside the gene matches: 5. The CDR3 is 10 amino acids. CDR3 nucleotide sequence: TGTGCCAGCATCGGGACAGGGCTTTTCTTC. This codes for CASIGTGLFF.

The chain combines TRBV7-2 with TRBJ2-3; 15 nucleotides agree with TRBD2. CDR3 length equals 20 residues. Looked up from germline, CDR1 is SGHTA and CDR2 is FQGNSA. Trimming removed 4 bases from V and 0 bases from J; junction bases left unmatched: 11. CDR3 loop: CASSSGLAGGYAPSTDTQYF. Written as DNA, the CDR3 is TGTGCCAGCAGCTCCGGACTAGCGGGAGGGTACGCCCCTAGCACAGATACGCAGTATTTT.

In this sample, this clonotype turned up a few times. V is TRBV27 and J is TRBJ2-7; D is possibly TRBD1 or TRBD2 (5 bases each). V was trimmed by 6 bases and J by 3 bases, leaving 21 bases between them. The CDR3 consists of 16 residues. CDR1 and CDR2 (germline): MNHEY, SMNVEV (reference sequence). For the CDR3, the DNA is TGTGCCAGCAGCCCGACCGTGGGGACCGCGCACTACGAGCAGTACTTC. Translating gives CASSPTVGTAHYEQYF.

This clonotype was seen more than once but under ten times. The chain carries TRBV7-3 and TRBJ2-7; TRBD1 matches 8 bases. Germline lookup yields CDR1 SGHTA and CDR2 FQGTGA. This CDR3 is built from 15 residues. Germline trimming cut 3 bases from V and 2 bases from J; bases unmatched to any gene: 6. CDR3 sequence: CASSFQGQGPYEQYF. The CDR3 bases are TGTGCCAGCAGCTTTCAAGGACAGGGACCCTACGAGCAGTACTTC.

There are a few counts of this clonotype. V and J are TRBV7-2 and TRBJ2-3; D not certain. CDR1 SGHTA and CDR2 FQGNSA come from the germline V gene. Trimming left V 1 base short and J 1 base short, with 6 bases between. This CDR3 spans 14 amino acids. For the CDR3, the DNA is TGTGCCAGCAGCTTAGGGCTGCGCACAGATACGCAGTATTTT. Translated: CASSLGLRTDTQYF.

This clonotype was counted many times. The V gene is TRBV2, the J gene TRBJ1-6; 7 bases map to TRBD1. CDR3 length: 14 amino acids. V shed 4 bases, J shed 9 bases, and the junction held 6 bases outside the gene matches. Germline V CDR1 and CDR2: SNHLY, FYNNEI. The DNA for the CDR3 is TGTGCCAGCAGTGTCGCCAGGGGGTTTTCACCCCTCCACTTT. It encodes CASSVARGFSPLHF.

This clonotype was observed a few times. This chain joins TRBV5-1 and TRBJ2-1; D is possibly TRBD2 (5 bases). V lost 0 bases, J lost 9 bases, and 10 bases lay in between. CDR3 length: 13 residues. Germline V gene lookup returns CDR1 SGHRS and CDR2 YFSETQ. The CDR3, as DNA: TGCGCCAGCAGCTTGGGTTTTAGCGCTGAGCAGTTCTTC. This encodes CASSLGFSAEQFF.

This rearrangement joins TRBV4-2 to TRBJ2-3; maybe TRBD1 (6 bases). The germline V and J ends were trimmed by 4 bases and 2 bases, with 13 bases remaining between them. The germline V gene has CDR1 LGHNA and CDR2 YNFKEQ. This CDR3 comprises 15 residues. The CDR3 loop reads CASSRAQGNTDTQYF. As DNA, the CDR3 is TGTGCCAGCAGCCGGGCACAGGGAAACACAGATACGCAGTATTTT.

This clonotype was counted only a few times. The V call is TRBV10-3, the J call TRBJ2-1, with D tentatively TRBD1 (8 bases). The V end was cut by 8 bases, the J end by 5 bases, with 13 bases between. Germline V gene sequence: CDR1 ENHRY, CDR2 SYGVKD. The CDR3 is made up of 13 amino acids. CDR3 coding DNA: TGTGCCATCCGGACAGGGAGGGACAATGAGCAGTTCTTC. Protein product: CAIRTGRDNEQFF.